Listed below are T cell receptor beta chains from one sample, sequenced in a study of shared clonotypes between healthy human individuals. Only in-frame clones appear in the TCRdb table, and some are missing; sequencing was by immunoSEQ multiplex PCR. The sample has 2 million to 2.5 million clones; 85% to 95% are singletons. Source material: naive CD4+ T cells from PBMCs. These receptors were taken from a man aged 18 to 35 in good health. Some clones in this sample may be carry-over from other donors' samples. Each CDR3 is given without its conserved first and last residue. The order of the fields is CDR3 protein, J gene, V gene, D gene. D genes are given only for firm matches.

cdr3_aa: ASSFRTSGDPYNEQF
j_call: TRBJ2-1
v_call: TRBV7-6
d_call: TRBD2

cdr3_aa: ASSYLAGVPGELF
j_call: TRBJ2-2
v_call: TRBV6-5
d_call: TRBD2

cdr3_aa: ASSTGTGDHYEQY
j_call: TRBJ2-7
v_call: TRBV5-4
d_call: TRBD1

cdr3_aa: ASRRAGDTQY
j_call: TRBJ2-3
v_call: TRBV7-8
d_call: -

cdr3_aa: ASSLVQPAKNIQY
j_call: TRBJ2-4
v_call: TRBV7-9
d_call: -

cdr3_aa: ATSTGTANYEQY
j_call: TRBJ2-7
v_call: TRBV10-2
d_call: TRBD1

cdr3_aa: APLAGSDTQY
j_call: TRBJ2-3
v_call: TRBV7-9
d_call: TRBD2

cdr3_aa: ASSLSRYEQF
j_call: TRBJ2-1
v_call: TRBV28
d_call: -

cdr3_aa: ASSASGSTGELF
j_call: TRBJ2-2
v_call: TRBV2
d_call: TRBD2

cdr3_aa: ASSVDDRGRTEAF
j_call: TRBJ1-1
v_call: TRBV9
d_call: TRBD1

cdr3_aa: ASSATSGRDTQY
j_call: TRBJ2-3
v_call: TRBV2
d_call: TRBD2

cdr3_aa: ASSSLRGNTGELF
j_call: TRBJ2-2
v_call: TRBV28
d_call: -

cdr3_aa: ASSFKVSGNTIY
j_call: TRBJ1-3
v_call: TRBV7-2
d_call: -

cdr3_aa: ASSPQGSQNTGELF
j_call: TRBJ2-2
v_call: TRBV5-1
d_call: -

cdr3_aa: SVLGTGGVENEQY
j_call: TRBJ2-7
v_call: TRBV29-1
d_call: TRBD1

cdr3_aa: ASSLMWGEETQY
j_call: TRBJ2-5
v_call: TRBV7-2
d_call: -

cdr3_aa: ASRPTGTTAIEQF
j_call: TRBJ2-1
v_call: TRBV7-2
d_call: TRBD2

cdr3_aa: ASSEGTEGSGYGYT
j_call: TRBJ1-2
v_call: TRBV6-4
d_call: -

cdr3_aa: ASSPVGGNLGNEQF
j_call: TRBJ2-1
v_call: TRBV18
d_call: -

cdr3_aa: ASGKRAGTEAF
j_call: TRBJ1-1
v_call: TRBV12-5
d_call: -

cdr3_aa: ASSLVDTQY
j_call: TRBJ2-3
v_call: TRBV5-6
d_call: -

cdr3_aa: ASRMGTGGIYEQY
j_call: TRBJ2-7
v_call: TRBV6-1
d_call: TRBD1

cdr3_aa: ASSFTRASYNEQF
j_call: TRBJ2-1
v_call: TRBV5-1
d_call: -

cdr3_aa: ASSQELRDYGYT
j_call: TRBJ1-2
v_call: TRBV4-3
d_call: -

cdr3_aa: ASSLRQGAGNEQF
j_call: TRBJ2-1
v_call: TRBV28
d_call: TRBD1

cdr3_aa: ASSRPGAAGDEQF
j_call: TRBJ2-1
v_call: TRBV13
d_call: -

cdr3_aa: ASSQDRLAGVYNEQF
j_call: TRBJ2-1
v_call: TRBV4-2
d_call: TRBD2

cdr3_aa: ASSSPGGAHQPQH
j_call: TRBJ1-5
v_call: TRBV28
d_call: -

cdr3_aa: ASHPVREGPYEQY
j_call: TRBJ2-7
v_call: TRBV6-4
d_call: TRBD2

cdr3_aa: SVGSGTESSPLH
j_call: TRBJ1-6
v_call: TRBV29-1
d_call: TRBD1

cdr3_aa: ASRPQRGSAYGYT
j_call: TRBJ1-2
v_call: TRBV5-4
d_call: -

cdr3_aa: SAAPRKGADTQY
j_call: TRBJ2-3
v_call: TRBV29-1
d_call: -

cdr3_aa: SVDRTGGSREQY
j_call: TRBJ2-7
v_call: TRBV29-1
d_call: TRBD1

cdr3_aa: ASSLTVTSTYNEQF
j_call: TRBJ2-1
v_call: TRBV5-1
d_call: -

cdr3_aa: ASSLAGAGTSGRFEQF
j_call: TRBJ2-1
v_call: TRBV5-1
d_call: TRBD2

cdr3_aa: ATSRIAGTYNEQF
j_call: TRBJ2-1
v_call: TRBV15
d_call: TRBD2

cdr3_aa: ASSADPLAGGRRAKNIQY
j_call: TRBJ2-4
v_call: TRBV5-1
d_call: TRBD2

cdr3_aa: ASSLYRDFSYNEQF
j_call: TRBJ2-1
v_call: TRBV28
d_call: -

cdr3_aa: ASSVNPGRPRDEQF
j_call: TRBJ2-1
v_call: TRBV9
d_call: -

cdr3_aa: ASSLKVPNTEAF
j_call: TRBJ1-1
v_call: TRBV5-1
d_call: -

cdr3_aa: ASSHQGGRTALNEQY
j_call: TRBJ2-7
v_call: TRBV7-2
d_call: -

cdr3_aa: ASSLQGREEQY
j_call: TRBJ2-7
v_call: TRBV6-1
d_call: -

cdr3_aa: ATSRGRDNSPLH
j_call: TRBJ1-6
v_call: TRBV5-3
d_call: -

cdr3_aa: ASSLRAGLDTQY
j_call: TRBJ2-3
v_call: TRBV7-2
d_call: -

cdr3_aa: SVRAGGPGDTQY
j_call: TRBJ2-3
v_call: TRBV29-1
d_call: TRBD2

cdr3_aa: ASSQGAARGGYT
j_call: TRBJ1-2
v_call: TRBV4-3
d_call: -

cdr3_aa: ASLRAGWIYEQY
j_call: TRBJ2-7
v_call: TRBV6-1
d_call: -

cdr3_aa: ASSQAPVGGGSYEQY
j_call: TRBJ2-7
v_call: TRBV4-1
d_call: -

cdr3_aa: ASSYTTGAQYGYT
j_call: TRBJ1-2
v_call: TRBV5-1
d_call: TRBD1

cdr3_aa: ASSLVRDNEQF
j_call: TRBJ2-1
v_call: TRBV11-2
d_call: -

cdr3_aa: AWSLGTGELF
j_call: TRBJ2-2
v_call: TRBV30
d_call: -

cdr3_aa: ASSYRGETQY
j_call: TRBJ2-5
v_call: TRBV11-2
d_call: -